This T cell receptor beta chain stems from a study of CD8+CD57+ T cells in acquired aplastic anemia. Points from the study as a whole: It was found that almost 30 CD8+ CDR3 sequences were shared between patients and controls.

As concerns this clonotype: The antigen remains undetermined.

The template for TCR beta VDJ and CDR3 sequence profiling was genomic DNA. TCRdb fed the reads into MiXCR, producing one record per CDR3 protein. The sample has about 200,000 distinct CDR3 sequences, over 40% seen once. Sequencing involved patients with CD8+CD57+ cell expansion previously shown by flow cytometry. CDR1 and CDR2 (germline): WSHSY, SAAADI. CDR3 length: 15 residues. The junction had 8 bases not matched to a gene; V was cut back by 6 bases and J by 10 bases. The chain employs TRBV10-2 and TRBJ1-6; 11 bases map to TRBD1. Specimen: sorted CD4+, CD8+, or CD8+CD57+ T cells (not recorded which) from PBMCs. This clonotype was sampled from a human donor with aplastic anemia. CDR3 nucleotides: TGCGCCAGCAGGGGGACAGGACAGGGGGCATCACCCCTCCACTTT. Translation gives CASRGTGQGASPLHF.